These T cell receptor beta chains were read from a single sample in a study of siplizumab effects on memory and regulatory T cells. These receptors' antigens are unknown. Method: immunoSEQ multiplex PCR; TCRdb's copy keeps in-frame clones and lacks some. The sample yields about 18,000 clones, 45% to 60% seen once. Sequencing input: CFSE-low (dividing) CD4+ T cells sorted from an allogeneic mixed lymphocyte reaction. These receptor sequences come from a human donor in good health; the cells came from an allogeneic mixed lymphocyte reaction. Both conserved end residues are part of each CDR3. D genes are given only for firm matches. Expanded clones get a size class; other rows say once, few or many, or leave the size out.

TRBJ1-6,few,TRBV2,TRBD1,CASTGQVLSPLHF,TGTGCCAGCACAGGACAGGTACTTTCACCCCTCCACTTT
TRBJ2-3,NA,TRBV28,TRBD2,CASRFQRGTDTQYF,TGTGCCAGCCGTTTCCAGCGGGGAACAGATACGCAGTATTTT
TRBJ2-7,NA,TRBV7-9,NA,CASTRGGGSYEQYF,TGTGCCAGCACCCGAGGTGGGGGATCCTACGAGCAGTACTTC
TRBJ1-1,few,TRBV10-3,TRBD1,CAISEVVGGWSEAFF,TGTGCCATCAGTGAGGTTGTAGGGGGCTGGTCTGAAGCTTTCTTT
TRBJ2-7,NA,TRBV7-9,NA,CASHLSYGPVYEQYF,TGTGCCAGCCATCTGTCGTACGGGCCGGTCTACGAGCAGTACTTC
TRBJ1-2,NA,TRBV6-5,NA,CANTPAQGYGYTF,TGTGCCAACACCCCAGCTCAGGGGTATGGCTACACCTTC
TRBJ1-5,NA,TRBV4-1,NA,CASSQDPTGYQPQHF,TGCGCCAGCAGCCAAGACCCCACAGGGTATCAGCCCCAGCATTTT
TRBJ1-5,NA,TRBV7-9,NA,CASSLVGSNQPQHF,TGTGCCAGCAGCTTAGTGGGTAGCAATCAGCCCCAGCATTTT
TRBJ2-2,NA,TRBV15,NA,CATSTRRILNTGELFF,TGTGCCACCAGCACCCGAAGGATCTTAAACACCGGGGAGCTGTTTTTT
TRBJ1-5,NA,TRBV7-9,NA,CASSLRVGLADGNNQPQHF,TGTGCCAGCAGCTTAAGGGTGGGGCTGGCTGACGGAAACAATCAGCCCCAGCATTTT
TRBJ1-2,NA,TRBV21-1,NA,CASSKTGVGDGYTF,TGTGCCAGCAGCAAAACTGGGGTAGGGGATGGCTACACCTTC
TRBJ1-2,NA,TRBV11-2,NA,CASSHPGGGKSGYTF,TGTGCCAGCAGCCACCCTGGAGGGGGAAAAAGTGGCTACACCTTC
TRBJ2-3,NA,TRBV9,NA,CASSVVSTDTQYF,TGTGCCAGCAGCGTAGTGAGCACAGATACGCAGTATTTT
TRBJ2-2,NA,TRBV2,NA,CASRLEGGAGELFF,TGTGCCAGCCGCTTGGAGGGGGGGGCCGGGGAGCTGTTTTTT
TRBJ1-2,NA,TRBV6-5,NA,CASLKGYTF,TGTGCCAGCCTAAAAGGCTACACCTTC
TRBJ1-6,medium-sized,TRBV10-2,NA,CASSEWGREASPLHF,TGCGCCAGCAGTGAGTGGGGCAGGGAGGCTTCACCCCTCCACTTT
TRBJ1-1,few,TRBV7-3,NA,CASSFHRVTNTEAFF,TGTGCCAGCAGCTTCCACAGGGTTACGAACACTGAAGCTTTCTTT
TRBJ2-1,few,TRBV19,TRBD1,CASSKNRGDEQFF,TGTGCCAGTAGTAAAAACAGGGGTGATGAGCAGTTCTTC
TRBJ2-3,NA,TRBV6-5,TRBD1,CASSRTGTGLRAQYF,TGTGCCAGCAGTCGGACCGGGACAGGACTTCGGGCGCAGTATTTT
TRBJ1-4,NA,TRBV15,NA,CATSRRGPNEKLFF,TGTGCCACCAGCCGCAGGGGTCCAAATGAAAAACTGTTTTTT
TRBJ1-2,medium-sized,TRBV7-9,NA,CASTPPGKNYGYTF,TGTGCCAGCACCCCCCCTGGCAAAAACTATGGCTACACCTTC
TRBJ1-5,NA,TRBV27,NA,CASRLTLQAIGQPQHF,TGTGCCAGCAGACTTACGTTGCAAGCCATAGGTCAGCCCCAGCATTTT
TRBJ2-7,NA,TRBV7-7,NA,CASSPDAYEQYF,TGTGCCAGCAGCCCGGATGCCTACGAGCAGTACTTC
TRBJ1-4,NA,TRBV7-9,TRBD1,CASSLWTGGNEKLFF,TGTGCCAGCAGCCTCTGGACAGGGGGGAACGAAAAACTGTTTTTT
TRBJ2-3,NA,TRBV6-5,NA,CASKLWSTDTQYF,TGTGCCAGCAAACTATGGTCCACAGATACGCAGTATTTT
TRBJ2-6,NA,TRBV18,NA,CASSLGTYHSGANVLTF,TGTGCCAGCTCACTGGGGACATATCACTCTGGGGCCAACGTCCTGACTTTC
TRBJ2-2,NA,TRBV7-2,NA,CASSRGGPNTGELFF,TGTGCCAGCAGCCGTGGGGGACCGAACACCGGGGAGCTGTTTTTT
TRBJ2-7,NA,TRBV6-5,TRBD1,CASKRGLDRDYEQYF,TGTGCCAGCAAAAGGGGACTGGACAGGGACTACGAGCAGTACTTC
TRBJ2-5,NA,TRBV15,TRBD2,CATSRVAGGVETQYF,TGTGCCACCAGCAGAGTAGCGGGGGGAGTGGAGACCCAGTACTTC
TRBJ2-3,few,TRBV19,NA,CASSGGTREGTDTQYF,TGTGCCAGTAGTGGGGGGACGAGGGAAGGCACAGATACGCAGTATTTT
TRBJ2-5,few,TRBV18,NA,CASSGGETQYF,TGTGCCAGCTCAGGAGGGGAGACCCAGTACTTC
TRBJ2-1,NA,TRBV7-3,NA,CASSLNRDNEQFF,TGTGCCAGCAGCTTAAACCGGGACAATGAGCAGTTCTTC
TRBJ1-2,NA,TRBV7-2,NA,CASSLRAELGYTF,TGTGCCAGCAGTCTAAGGGCCGAGCTGGGCTACACCTTC
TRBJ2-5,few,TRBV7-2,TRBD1,CASSRDRGRETQYF,TGTGCCAGCAGCCGGGACAGGGGGCGGGAGACCCAGTACTTC
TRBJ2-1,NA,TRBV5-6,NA,CASSRPVGEQFF,TGTGCCAGCAGCCGACCCGTTGGTGAGCAGTTCTTC
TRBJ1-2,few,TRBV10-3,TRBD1,CAIGTGLGYTF,TGTGCCATCGGGACAGGGTTAGGCTACACCTTC
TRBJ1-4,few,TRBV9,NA,CASEDRNSEKLFF,TGTGCCAGCGAAGATCGGAACAGTGAAAAACTGTTTTTT
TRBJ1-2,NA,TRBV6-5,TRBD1,CASSYHGQGTYGYTF,TGTGCCAGCAGTTACCACGGACAGGGAACTTATGGCTACACCTTC
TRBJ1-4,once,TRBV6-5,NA,CASTATGGRNEKLFF,TGTGCCAGCACCGCAACGGGGGGAAGGAATGAAAAACTGTTTTTT
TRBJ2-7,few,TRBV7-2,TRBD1,CASSFRTGNYEQYF,TGTGCCAGCAGCTTTCGGACAGGGAATTACGAGCAGTACTTC
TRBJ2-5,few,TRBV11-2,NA,CASSLREETQYF,TGTGCCAGCAGCTTAAGGGAAGAGACCCAGTACTTC
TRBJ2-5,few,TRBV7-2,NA,CASSLGRLGETQYF,TGTGCCAGCAGCTTAGGGAGACTAGGAGAGACCCAGTACTTC
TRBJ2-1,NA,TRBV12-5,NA,CASGLEYNRQVSYNEQFF,TGTGCTAGTGGTTTGGAATACAACCGACAGGTCTCCTACAATGAGCAGTTCTTC
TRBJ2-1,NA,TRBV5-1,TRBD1,CASSLVGTGVNEQFF,TGCGCCAGCAGCTTGGTTGGGACAGGGGTCAATGAGCAGTTCTTC
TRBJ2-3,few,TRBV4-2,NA,CASSQVTASDTQYF,TGTGCCAGCAGCCAAGTCACTGCCTCAGATACGCAGTATTTT
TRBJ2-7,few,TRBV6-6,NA,CASTSQGPYEQYF,TGTGCCAGCACAAGCCAAGGGCCCTACGAGCAGTACTTC
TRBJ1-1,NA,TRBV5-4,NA,CASSLGGTEGDTEAFF,TGTGCCAGCAGCTTGGGGGGTACGGAGGGTGACACTGAAGCTTTCTTT
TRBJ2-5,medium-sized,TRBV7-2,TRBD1,CASTSVAQGRETQYF,TGTGCCAGCACCTCTGTCGCACAGGGGCGGGAGACCCAGTACTTC